This TCR beta chain was sequenced in a study of response to subunit inactivated influenza vaccine. Study-wide findings and caveats: After each seasonal influenza vaccination, few new T cells are recruited, the authors suggested.

V lost 7 bases to trimming and J lost 9 bases, with 19 bases between them. The CDR3 runs to 14 residues. The germline V gene encodes CDR1 MNHNS and CDR2 SASEGT. TCRdb reanalysed the RT-PCR reads using MiXCR and keeps one entry per CDR3 protein. The sample lists 530,000 or so distinct CDR3 sequences, 25% occurring once. As concerns this clonotype: Its cognate antigen is unknown.

The V and J genes are TRBV6-1 and TRBJ1-5; no firm D call. The source material was CD4+ T cells sorted from PBMCs, sampled about 5 days after vaccination. The clonotype originates from a man in his fifties or sixties who received an inactivated influenza vaccine. The CDR3 region is CASIPTVSNWPQHF. CDR3 bases: TGTGCCAGCATCCCGACGGTCTCGAATTGGCCCCAGCATTTT.